The entry below describes one TCR beta chain. Its specificity is unknown. Trimming left V 7 bases short and J 0 bases short, with 7 bases between. The CDR3 has 13 residues. Germline V gene sequence: CDR1 MNHEY, CDR2 SVGAGI. The data originate from a study of vaccination effects on CD4 cells after COVID-19. On the study more broadly: Two recovered convalescent patients were sampled 16 days and one week pre-vaccination. Study results and caveats: The study had few convalescent patients and no early post-infection timepoints.

This table comes from immunoSEQ multiplex PCR, and its TCRdb copy is limited to in-frame clones, with some not included. Of fewer than 30,000 clones listed, approximately 80% are singletons. After expansion with viral peptide pools in the ViraFEST assay, antigen-specific CD4+ T cells were sequenced. Isolating CD4+ T cells followed roughly ten days of culture. Convalescent patients had PCR-confirmed SARS-CoV-2 infection between March and December 2020. Every well got a few million PBMC, which were grown with 8.5 to 10 IU/ml IL-2 and 10 ug/ml peptides. Sequenced material: CD4+ T cells from PBMCs cultured with HCoV-NL63 spike peptides, taken before COVID-19 vaccination. This chain links TRBV6-5 with TRBJ2-1, with D uncertain. The receptor was isolated from a human donor who had a prior SARS-CoV-2 infection. The CDR3 nucleotides are TGTGCCAGCATTCGGGTCTCCTACAATGAGCAGTTCTTC. It is translated as CASIRVSYNEQFF.